These T cell receptor beta chains were read from a single sample in a study of cytomegalovirus exposure and HLA in healthy donors. Some clones are missing from TCRdb's copy, which holds only in-frame ones; the method was immunoSEQ multiplex PCR. There are 350,000 or so clones in the sample; 80% to 90% occur only once, and 0.7% to 0.85% lies in the top ten. The sequencing input was PBMCs. The receptors here all came from a woman aged 18-29 years in good health and CMV-seronegative. Both conserved end residues are part of each CDR3. Each record gives: clone size, D gene, J gene, V gene, CDR3 protein, CDR3 DNA. The D gene is left open where the match is weak. Clone size is shown for a subset of rows, as once, few, many or a class of expanded clone.

size: NA; D: TRBD1; J: TRBJ1-2; V: TRBV4-3; CDR3: CASSQVDREGGYTF; DNA: TGCGCCAGCAGCCAAGTCGACAGGGAAGGTGGCTACACCTTC
size: NA; D: NA; J: TRBJ2-2; V: TRBV5-1; CDR3: CASSLGATGELFF; DNA: TGCGCCAGCAGCTTGGGCGCCACCGGGGAGCTGTTTTTT
size: NA; D: TRBD1; J: TRBJ2-7; V: TRBV23-1; CDR3: CASSPTGNSYEQYF; DNA: TGCGCCAGCAGTCCGACAGGGAATTCCTACGAGCAGTACTTC
size: once; D: TRBD1; J: TRBJ2-5; V: TRBV19; CDR3: CASSPRQGRETQYF; DNA: TGTGCCAGTAGTCCCCGACAGGGCAGGGAGACCCAGTACTTC
size: NA; D: TRBD2; J: TRBJ2-1; V: TRBV7-6; CDR3: CASSPGLAGIDEQFF; DNA: TGTGCCAGCAGCCCTGGACTAGCGGGAATTGATGAGCAGTTCTTC
size: NA; D: NA; J: TRBJ2-3; V: TRBV2; CDR3: CASSGTADTQYF; DNA: TGTGCCAGCAGTGGGACAGCAGATACGCAGTATTTT
size: NA; D: NA; J: TRBJ1-1; V: TRBV2; CDR3: CASSGGGMEAFF; DNA: TGTGCCAGCAGCGGAGGAGGGATGGAAGCTTTCTTT
size: NA; D: NA; J: TRBJ2-3; V: TRBV5-1; CDR3: CASSLAESTDTQYF; DNA: TGCGCCAGCAGCTTGGCAGAAAGCACAGATACGCAGTATTTT
size: NA; D: NA; J: TRBJ1-2; V: TRBV7-8; CDR3: CASSLVDSYGYTF; DNA: TGTGCCAGCAGCTTAGTAGACAGCTATGGCTACACCTTC
size: once; D: NA; J: TRBJ2-2; V: TRBV2; CDR3: CASAPTGSSTGELFF; DNA: TGTGCCAGCGCGCCTACAGGGTCGAGCACCGGGGAGCTGTTTTTT